Here is one TCR beta chain with its context. As yet, its antigen is unknown. This specimen belongs to a study of OX40 agonist ivuxolimab in advanced cancers. Systemic immunosuppression or a history of autoimmune disease excluded patients. Profiling relied on immunoSEQ multiplex PCR, and the TCRdb table lists in-frame clones only, not all of them. The data show roughly 28,000 clones, approximately 86% seen once. General study points: Relative to CD4+ cells, CD8+ T cells on average had more expanded clones. The authors did not determine the antigen specificity of the expanded peripheral T cells.

The source is an adult with an advanced solid tumor such as melanoma, head and neck, liver or kidney cancer. This specimen was CD4+ or CD8+ T cells sorted from blood, taken in a trial of the OX40 agonist ivuxolimab.

CDR3 nucleotides: TGTGCCAGCAGTGATTATTGGGGTGTAGATGAAAAACTGTTTTTT. Amino acid sequence: CASSDYWGVDEKLFF. The chain employs TRBV6-1 and TRBJ1-4; D is unresolved. The length of the CDR3 is 15 residues. CDR1 is MNHNS, CDR2 SASEGT, per germline. The V gene lost 3 bases and the J gene lost 6 bases, with 14 bases spanning the gap.